This TCR beta chain derives from a study of tissue T cells after allogeneic stem cell transplantation. Study-wide results and caveats: In patients and mice, blood and spleen missed much of tissue repertoire.

This clone occurred a few times. The antigen remains unidentified. Per germline, CDR1 SNHLY and CDR2 FYNNEI. The CDR3 extends over 11 amino acids. V was clipped by 3 bases and J by 6 bases, with 5 bases between them. TCRdb's table, derived via immunoSEQ multiplex PCR, lists solely in-frame clones and lacks some. Found here are some 6,000 clones, roughly 62% of them singletons; the top ten hold just over 20%. The V gene is TRBV2, the J gene TRBJ1-1, with unresolved D. The sample consisted of tissue from the jejunum, taken at autopsy. This clonotype was sampled from a male donor aged 60 or over with lung cancer. CDR3 in amino acids: CASSEVSEAFF. CDR3 nucleotides: TGTGCCAGCAGTGAGGTGTCTGAAGCTTTCTTT. Drawing the rest from reference TRBV2 and TRBJ1-1, the complete variable domain is EPEVTQTPSHQVTQMGQEVILRCVPISNHLYFYWYRQILGQKVEFLVSFYNNEISEKSEIFDDQFSVERPDGSNFTLKIRSTKLEDSAMYFCASSEVSEAFFGQGTRLTVV.